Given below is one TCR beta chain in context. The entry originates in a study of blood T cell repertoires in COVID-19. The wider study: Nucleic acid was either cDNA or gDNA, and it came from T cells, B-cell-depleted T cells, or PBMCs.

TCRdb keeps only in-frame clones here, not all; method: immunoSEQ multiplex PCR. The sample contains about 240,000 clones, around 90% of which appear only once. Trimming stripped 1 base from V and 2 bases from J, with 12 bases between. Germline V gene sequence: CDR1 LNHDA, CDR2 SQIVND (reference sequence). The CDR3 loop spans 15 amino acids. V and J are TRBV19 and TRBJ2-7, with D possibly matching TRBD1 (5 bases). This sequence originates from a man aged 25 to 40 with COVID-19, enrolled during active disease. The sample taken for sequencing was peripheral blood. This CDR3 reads CASSIGGRAAYEQYF. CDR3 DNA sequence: TGTGCCAGTAGTATAGGGGGCAGGGCCGCCTACGAGCAGTACTTC.